What follows is one T cell receptor (beta chain) and its context. Its target is not known. The assay ran at deep level. Only in-frame clones appear in the TCRdb table, and some are missing; sequencing was by immunoSEQ multiplex PCR. The sample carries around 1.4 million clones, about 98.5% recorded once. This CDR3 is 16 amino acids long. With 2 bases removed from V and 1 base from J, the gap between germline ends came to 13 bases. CDR1 SGHTA and CDR2 FQGTGA come from the germline V gene. These data are taken from a study of shared clonotypes between healthy human individuals. Study-wide findings and caveats: Among donors, the sharing of clonotypes was expected to be influenced by sequencing depth.

The receptor was derived from a man aged 25-45 years in good health. The V gene is TRBV7-3, the J gene TRBJ2-3; D may match TRBD1 or TRBD2 (5 bases each). Material: naive CD4+ T cells sorted from blood. Subset specified: CD45RA+ positively selected. The CDR3 region has the DNA TGTGCCAGCAGCTTAGACGGGACGGGACGCACAGATACGCAGTATTTT. Translating gives CASSLDGTGRTDTQYF.